The 4 T cell receptor beta chains given below trace back to one sample, sequenced in a study of shared clonotypes between healthy human individuals. Repertoires were generated with immunoSEQ multiplex PCR, while TCRdb's copy carries only in-frame clones and drops some. The sample lists some 1.5 million clones; around 97% were seen once. The sample was naive CD4+ T cells sorted from blood. As for subset: CD45RA+ positively selected. Every receptor here comes from a man aged 25 to 45 in good health.

CDR3 amino acids: CASSQLAGAGTGELFF. CDR3 DNA sequence: TGTGCCAGTAGTCAACTAGCGGGAGCTGGCACCGGGGAGCTGTTTTTT. The chain couples TRBV19 to TRBJ2-2; TRBD2 matches 11 bases. Unmatched junction bases numbered 6, after V lost 5 bases and J lost 4 bases. The CDR3 has 16 residues. CDR1 and CDR2 from the germline V gene are LNHDA and SQIVND (reference sequence).

This chain uses TRBV16 with TRBJ2-1; D may be TRBD1 (6 bases). Germline V gene sequence: CDR1 KGHSY, CDR2 FQNENV. Trimming removed 4 bases from V and 7 bases from J, with 23 bases in between. The CDR3 extends over 17 amino acids. DNA for the CDR3: TGTGCCAGCAGCCTCCAATGGCAGGGGTTAGGGACAAATGAGCAGTTCTTC. It is translated as CASSLQWQGLGTNEQFF.

About this clone itself: This CDR3 is also generated by other DNA sequences in the sample. The chain carries TRBV7-3 and TRBJ2-5; D possibly corresponds to TRBD2 (6 bases). The germline gives CDR1 SGHTA, CDR2 FQGTGA. V dropped 0 bases and J dropped 2 bases, with 7 bases sitting between them. The CDR3 totals 14 residues. The CDR3: CASSLTGTQETQYF. The CDR3 DNA is TGTGCCAGCAGCTTAACAGGGACTCAAGAGACCCAGTACTTC.

This chain uses TRBV6-5 with TRBJ1-5; D is undetermined. V lost 5 bases, J lost 2 bases, and 13 bases lay in between. The CDR3 runs to 15 residues. Germline CDR1 is MNHEY and CDR2 is SVGAGI. The CDR3 DNA follows: TGTGCCAGCAGTCCGAACGGAAGGGGCAATCAGCCCCAGCATTTT. It is translated as CASSPNGRGNQPQHF.